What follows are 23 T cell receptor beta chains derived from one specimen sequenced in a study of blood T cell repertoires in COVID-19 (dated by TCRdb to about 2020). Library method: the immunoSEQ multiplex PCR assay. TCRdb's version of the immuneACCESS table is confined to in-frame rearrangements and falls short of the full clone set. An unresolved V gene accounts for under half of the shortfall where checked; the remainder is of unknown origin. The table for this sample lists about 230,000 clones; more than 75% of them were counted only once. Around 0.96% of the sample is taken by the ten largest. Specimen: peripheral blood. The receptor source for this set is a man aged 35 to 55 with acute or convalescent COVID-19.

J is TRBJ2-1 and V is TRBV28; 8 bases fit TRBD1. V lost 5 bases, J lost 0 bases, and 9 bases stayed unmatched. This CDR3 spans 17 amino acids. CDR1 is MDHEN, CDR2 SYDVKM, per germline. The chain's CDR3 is CASSLLRGQGSYNEQFF. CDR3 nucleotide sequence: TGTGCCAGCAGTCTACTCCGAGGACAGGGCTCCTACAATGAGCAGTTCTTC.

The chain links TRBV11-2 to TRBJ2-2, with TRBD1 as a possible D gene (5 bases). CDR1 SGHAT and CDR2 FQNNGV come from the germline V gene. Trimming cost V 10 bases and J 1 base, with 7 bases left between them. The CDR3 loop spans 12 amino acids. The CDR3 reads CAKTVNTGELFF. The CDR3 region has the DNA TGTGCCAAGACAGTGAACACCGGGGAGCTGTTTTTT.

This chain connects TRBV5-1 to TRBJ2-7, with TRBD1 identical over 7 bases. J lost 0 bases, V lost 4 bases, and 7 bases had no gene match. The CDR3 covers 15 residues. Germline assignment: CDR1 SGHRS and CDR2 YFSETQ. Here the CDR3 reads CASSNPGTDSYEQYF. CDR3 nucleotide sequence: TGCGCCAGCAGCAATCCCGGGACAGACTCCTACGAGCAGTACTTC. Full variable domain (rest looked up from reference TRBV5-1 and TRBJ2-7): KAGVTQTPRYLIKTRGQQVTLSCSPISGHRSVSWYQQTPGQGLQFLFEYFSETQRNKGNFPGRFSGRQFSNSRSEMNVSTLELGDSALYLCASSNPGTDSYEQYFGPGTRLTVT.

The CDR3 sequence is CASRRTSGDTDTQYF. DNA for the CDR3: TGTGCCAGCAGGAGGACTAGCGGGGACACAGATACGCAGTATTTT. The chain links TRBV27 to TRBJ2-3, with 12 bases lining up with TRBD2. CDR3 size: 15 residues. The V and J ends lost 6 bases and 2 bases, in that order; junction bases with no gene match: 3. Looked up from germline, CDR1 is MNHEY and CDR2 is SMNVEV (reference sequence).

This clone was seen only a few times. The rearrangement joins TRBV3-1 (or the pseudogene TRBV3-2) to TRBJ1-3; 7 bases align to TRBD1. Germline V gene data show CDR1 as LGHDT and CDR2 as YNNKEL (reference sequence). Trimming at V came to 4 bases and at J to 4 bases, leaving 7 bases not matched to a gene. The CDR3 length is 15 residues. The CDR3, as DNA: TGTGCCAGCAGCCCCTGGACAGGCCCGGGAAACACCATATATTTT. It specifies CASSPWTGPGNTIYF.

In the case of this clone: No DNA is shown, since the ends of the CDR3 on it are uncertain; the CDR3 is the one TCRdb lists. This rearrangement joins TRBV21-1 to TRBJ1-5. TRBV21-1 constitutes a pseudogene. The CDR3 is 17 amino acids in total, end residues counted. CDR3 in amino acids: CASSNPAGYGCNQPQHF.

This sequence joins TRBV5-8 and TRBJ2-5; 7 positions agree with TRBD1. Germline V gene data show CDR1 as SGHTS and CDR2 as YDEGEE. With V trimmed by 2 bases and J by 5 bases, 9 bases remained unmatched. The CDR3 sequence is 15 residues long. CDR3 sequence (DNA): TGTGCCAGCAGCTTAACAGGGGCTGCATGGGAGACCCAGTACTTC. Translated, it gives CASSLTGAAWETQYF.

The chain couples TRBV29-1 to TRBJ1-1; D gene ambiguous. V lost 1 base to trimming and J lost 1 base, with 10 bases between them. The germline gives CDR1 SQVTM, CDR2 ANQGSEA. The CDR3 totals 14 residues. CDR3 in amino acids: CSVEGESGNTEAFF. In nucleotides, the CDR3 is TGCAGCGTTGAAGGGGAGTCGGGGAACACTGAAGCTTTCTTT.

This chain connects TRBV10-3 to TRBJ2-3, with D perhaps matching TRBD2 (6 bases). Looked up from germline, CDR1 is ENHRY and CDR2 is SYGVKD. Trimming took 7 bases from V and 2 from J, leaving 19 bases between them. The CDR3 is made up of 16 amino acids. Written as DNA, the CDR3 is TGTGCCATCACCGTAGCCAAGGGAGGAACCACAGATACGCAGTATTTT. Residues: CAITVAKGGTTDTQYF.

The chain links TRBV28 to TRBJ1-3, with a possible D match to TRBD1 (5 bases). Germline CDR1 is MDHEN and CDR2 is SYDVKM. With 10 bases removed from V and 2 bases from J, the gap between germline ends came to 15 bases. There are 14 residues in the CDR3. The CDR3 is CATKGQGPGNTIYF. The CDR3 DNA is TGTGCCACCAAGGGGCAGGGTCCTGGAAACACCATATATTTT.

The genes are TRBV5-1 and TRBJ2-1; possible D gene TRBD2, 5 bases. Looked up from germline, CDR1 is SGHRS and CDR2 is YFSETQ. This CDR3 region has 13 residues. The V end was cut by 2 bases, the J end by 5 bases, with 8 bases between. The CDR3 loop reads CASSLMTNNEQFF. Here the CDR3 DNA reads TGCGCCAGCAGCTTAATGACTAACAATGAGCAGTTCTTC.

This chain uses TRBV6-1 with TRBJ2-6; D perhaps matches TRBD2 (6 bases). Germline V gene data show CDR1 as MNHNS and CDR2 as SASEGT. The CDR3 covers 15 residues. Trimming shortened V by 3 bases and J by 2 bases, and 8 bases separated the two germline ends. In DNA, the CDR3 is TGTGCCAGCAGTGATCGGGGGACTGGGGCCAACGTCCTGACTTTC. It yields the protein CASSDRGTGANVLTF.

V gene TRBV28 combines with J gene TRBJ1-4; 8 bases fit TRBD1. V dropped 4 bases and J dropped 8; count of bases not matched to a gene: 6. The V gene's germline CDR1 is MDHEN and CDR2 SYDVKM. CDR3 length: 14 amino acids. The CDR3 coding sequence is TGTGCCAGCAGTTCGACAGGGGTACAGGAAAAACTGTTTTTT. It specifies CASSSTGVQEKLFF. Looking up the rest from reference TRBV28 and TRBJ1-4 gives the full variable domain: DVKVTQSSRYLVKRTGEKVFLECVQDMDHENMFWYRQDPGLGLRLIYFSYDVKMKEKGDIPEGYSVSREKKERFSLILESASTNQTSMYLCASSSTGVQEKLFFGSGTQLSVL.

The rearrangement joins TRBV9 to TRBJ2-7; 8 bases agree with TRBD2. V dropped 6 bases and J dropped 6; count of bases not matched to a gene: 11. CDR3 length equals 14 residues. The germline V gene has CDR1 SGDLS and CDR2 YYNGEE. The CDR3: CASNKAGALGEQYF. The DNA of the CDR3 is TGTGCCAGCAACAAAGCGGGGGCGCTTGGCGAGCAGTACTTC.

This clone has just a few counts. DNA for the CDR3: TGTGCCACCAGCACGGGACAGGCGAACTATGGCTACACCTTC. It codes for CATSTGQANYGYTF. The chain combines TRBV24-1 with TRBJ1-2; TRBD1 aligns across 8 bases. The CDR3 is made up of 14 amino acids. The V gene end was trimmed by 7 bases and the J gene end by 2 bases; junction bases not matched to a gene: 5. Germline assignment: CDR1 KGHDR and CDR2 SFDVKD.

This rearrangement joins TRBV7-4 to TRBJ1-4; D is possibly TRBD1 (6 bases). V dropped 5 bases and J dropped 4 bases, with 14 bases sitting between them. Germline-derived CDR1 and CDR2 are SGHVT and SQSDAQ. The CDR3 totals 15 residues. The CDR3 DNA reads TGTGCCAGCAGCCTCAGGGGAGGGGATAATGAAAAACTGTTTTTT. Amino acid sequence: CASSLRGGDNEKLFF.

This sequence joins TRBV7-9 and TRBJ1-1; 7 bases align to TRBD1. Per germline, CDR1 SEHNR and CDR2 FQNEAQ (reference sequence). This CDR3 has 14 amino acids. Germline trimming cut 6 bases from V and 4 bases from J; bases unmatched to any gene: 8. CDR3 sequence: CASSRRQGPTEAFF. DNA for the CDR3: TGTGCCAGCAGTAGAAGACAGGGACCCACTGAAGCTTTCTTT.

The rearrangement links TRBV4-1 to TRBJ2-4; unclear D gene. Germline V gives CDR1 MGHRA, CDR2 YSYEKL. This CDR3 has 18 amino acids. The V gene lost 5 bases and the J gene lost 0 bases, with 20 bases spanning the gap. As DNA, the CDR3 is TGCGCCAGCAGCGCAGCGTACTACGACGGTTTAGCCAAAAACATTCAGTACTTC. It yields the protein CASSAAYYDGLAKNIQYF.

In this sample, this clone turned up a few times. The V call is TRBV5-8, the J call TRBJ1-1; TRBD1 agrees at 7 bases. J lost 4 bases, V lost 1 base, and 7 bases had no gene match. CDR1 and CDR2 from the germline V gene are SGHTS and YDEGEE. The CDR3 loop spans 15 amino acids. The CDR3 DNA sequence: TGTGCCAGCAGCTTGCGGTACAGGGGTTCCACTGAAGCTTTCTTT. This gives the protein CASSLRYRGSTEAFF.

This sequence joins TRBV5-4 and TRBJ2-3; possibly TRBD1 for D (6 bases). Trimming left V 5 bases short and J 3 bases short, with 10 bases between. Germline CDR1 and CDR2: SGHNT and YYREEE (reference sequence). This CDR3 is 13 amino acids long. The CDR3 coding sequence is TGTGCCAGCAGTCTGGGGGCGACAGATACGCAGTATTTT. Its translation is CASSLGATDTQYF.

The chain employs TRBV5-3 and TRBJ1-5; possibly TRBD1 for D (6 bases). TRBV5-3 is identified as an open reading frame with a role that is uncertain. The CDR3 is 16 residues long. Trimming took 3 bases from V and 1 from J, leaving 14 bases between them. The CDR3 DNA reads TGTGCCAGAAGCTCCGCGGGGGCGCCGAGCAATCAGCCCCAGCATTTT. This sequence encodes CARSSAGAPSNQPQHF.

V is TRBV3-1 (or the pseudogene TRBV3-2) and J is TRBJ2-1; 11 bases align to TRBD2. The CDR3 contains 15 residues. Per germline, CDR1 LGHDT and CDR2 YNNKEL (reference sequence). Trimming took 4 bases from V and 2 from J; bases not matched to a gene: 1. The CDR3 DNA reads TGTGCCAGCAGCCTGGGACTAGCGGCCTACAATGAGCAGTTCTTC. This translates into CASSLGLAAYNEQFF.

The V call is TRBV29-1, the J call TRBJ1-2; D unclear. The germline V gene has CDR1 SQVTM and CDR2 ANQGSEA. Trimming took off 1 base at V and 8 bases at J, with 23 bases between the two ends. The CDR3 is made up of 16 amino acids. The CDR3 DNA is TGCAGCGTTGAAGGCGGGCCGAGCGGGTTTGGTGAGGGCTACACCTTC. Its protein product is CSVEGGPSGFGEGYTF.